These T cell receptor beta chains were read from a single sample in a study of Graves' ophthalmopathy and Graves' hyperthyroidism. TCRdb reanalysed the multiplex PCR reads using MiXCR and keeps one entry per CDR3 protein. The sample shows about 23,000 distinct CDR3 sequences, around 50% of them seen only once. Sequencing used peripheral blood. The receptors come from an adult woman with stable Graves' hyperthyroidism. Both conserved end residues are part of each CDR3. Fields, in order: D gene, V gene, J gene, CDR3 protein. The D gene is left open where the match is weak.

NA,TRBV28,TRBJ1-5,CASSPDTSFLYSNQPQHF
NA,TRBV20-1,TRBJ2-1,CSALTPKAYNEQFF
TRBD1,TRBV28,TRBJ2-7,CASSVPGQAVSSYEQYF
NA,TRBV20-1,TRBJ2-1,CSASGKNSYNEQFF
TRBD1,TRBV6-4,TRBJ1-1,CASQKGAEAFF
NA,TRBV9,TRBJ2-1,CASSVGSNDNEQFF
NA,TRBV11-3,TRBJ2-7,CASSSLNSYEQYF
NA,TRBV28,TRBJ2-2,CASSFPETLKNTGELFF
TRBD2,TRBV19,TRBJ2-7,CATSEAGGGYEQYF
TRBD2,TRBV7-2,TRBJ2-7,CASSGTSGSCEQYF
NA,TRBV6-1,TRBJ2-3,CASGLGKRYTDTQYF
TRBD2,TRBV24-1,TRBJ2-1,CATSDRGDSYNEQFF
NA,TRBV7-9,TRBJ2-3,CASSEVRGRVDTQYF
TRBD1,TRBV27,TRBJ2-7,CASSQRTGGSYEQYF
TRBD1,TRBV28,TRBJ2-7,CASSPGQGGYEQYF
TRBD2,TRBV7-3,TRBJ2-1,CASRRRTSGRMAQFF